The 25 T cell receptor beta chains presented below share a single source sample, sequenced in a study of T cell repertoires in cytomegalovirus infection. TCRdb reprocessed the reads with MiXCR, giving one entry per CDR3 protein. The sample yields some 180,000 distinct CDR3 sequences, 15% to 20% seen once. Sequences were obtained from PBMCs. These receptors were collected from a human donor in good health (CMV status not recorded). Some clones in this sample may be carry-over from other donors' samples.

The rearrangement links TRBV6-2 or TRBV6-3 to TRBJ2-1; 7 positions match TRBD2. Trimming at V came to 4 bases and at J to 0 bases, leaving 6 bases not matched to a gene. Germline V gene data show CDR1 as MNHEY and CDR2 as SVGEGT. The CDR3 has 16 residues. The CDR3 DNA follows: TGTGCCAGCAGTTTTGGTAGCGGGTTCTCCTACAATGAGCAGTTCTTC. Its translation: CASSFGSGFSYNEQFF.

This clonotype was found a few times. The chain is built from TRBV7-8 and TRBJ2-1, with D perhaps matching TRBD1 or TRBD2 (5 bases each). V was shortened by 1 base and J by 7 bases, with 14 bases between the two germline ends. The CDR3 runs to 15 residues. Germline lookup yields CDR1 SGHVS and CDR2 FQNEAQ. The CDR3: CASSLGGNVGNEQFF. CDR3 DNA: TGTGCCAGCAGCTTAGGGGGGAACGTAGGTAATGAGCAGTTCTTC.

As regards this clonotype: The junction departs from the called germline gene at one end, perhaps through a read error. The chain employs TRBV6-1 and TRBJ1-6; no firm D call. The V gene's germline CDR1 is MNHNS and CDR2 SASEGT. The CDR3 is 15 residues long. CDR3 residues: CANSEAPAYNSPLHF. Written as DNA, the CDR3 is TGTGCCAACAGTGAAGCGCCAGCATATAATTCACCCCTCCACTTT.

This sequence joins TRBV28 and TRBJ1-6, with 9 bases fitting TRBD1. From germline, CDR1 is MDHEN and CDR2 SYDVKM. The CDR3 is made up of 15 amino acids. After removal of 5 bases from V and 11 bases from J, the junction contained 10 bases not matched to a gene. The CDR3, as DNA: TGTGCCAGCAGTCCAGGGGACAGGGAGATGGCACCCCTCCACTTT. Its translation is CASSPGDREMAPLHF.

The rearrangement uses TRBV6-5 and TRBJ2-1, with TRBD2 matching 8 bases. There are 15 residues in the CDR3. The V gene end was trimmed by 10 bases and the J gene end by 7 bases; junction bases not matched to a gene: 15. Germline CDR1 and CDR2: MNHEY and SVGAGI. CDR3 bases: TGTGCCAACAGACTTGGACTAGCAGGGTCGAATGAGCAGTTCTTC. It codes for CANRLGLAGSNEQFF.

This chain links TRBV7-4 with TRBJ2-1; D call uncertain. Deletions cut 5 bases from V and 7 bases from J, with 3 bases between. Germline values: CDR1 SGHVT, CDR2 SQSDAQ. This CDR3 has 10 residues. In DNA, the CDR3 is TGTGCCAGCAGCATAAATGAGCAGTTCTTC. This translates into CASSINEQFF.

This clonotype was counted between two and nine times. The rearrangement joins TRBV20-1 to TRBJ2-7; TRBD1 matches 9 bases. CDR1 and CDR2 from the germline V gene are DFQATT and SNEGSKA (reference sequence). The CDR3 has 14 residues. Trimming at V came to 3 bases and at J to 4 bases, leaving 7 bases not matched to a gene. The CDR3 nucleotides are TGCAGTGCTAGTACGACAGGGGGAGGTTACGAGCAGTACTTC. This gives the protein CSASTTGGGYEQYF.

This clonotype was observed a few times. The V call is TRBV15, the J call TRBJ2-3; 12 nucleotides align to TRBD1. With V trimmed by 9 bases and J by 4 bases, 14 bases remained unmatched. The CDR3 runs 17 residues. CDR1 LNHNV and CDR2 YYDKDF come from the germline V gene (reference sequence). The CDR3 protein is CATSGTGGSSDADTQYF. CDR3 nucleotides: TGTGCCACAAGCGGGACAGGGGGCTCGAGCGACGCAGATACGCAGTATTTT.

This clonotype was seen more than once but under ten times. The chain is built from TRBV2 and TRBJ2-5; D is unresolved. This CDR3 is built from 13 residues. Trimming shortened V by 4 bases and J by 3 bases, and 9 bases separated the two germline ends. Germline CDR1 reads SNHLY; CDR2 reads FYNNEI. The CDR3 DNA is TGTGCCAGCAGTGGTACGCGTGAAGAGACCCAGTACTTC. This sequence encodes CASSGTREETQYF. Together with reference TRBV2 and TRBJ2-5, the CDR3 gives the full variable domain: EPEVTQTPSHQVTQMGQEVILRCVPISNHLYFYWYRQILGQKVEFLVSFYNNEISEKSEIFDDQFSVERPDGSNFTLKIRSTKLEDSAMYFCASSGTREETQYFGPGTRLLVL.

This clonotype has more than one count but fewer than ten. The chain has TRBV7-2 and TRBJ1-1; a weak D match, TRBD1 (5 bases). V was trimmed by 0 bases and J by 4 bases, leaving 18 bases between them. The germline V gene encodes CDR1 SGHTA and CDR2 FQGNSA. This CDR3 contains 17 residues. CDR3 in amino acids: CASSLAPQGFIGTEAFF. The CDR3 DNA is TGTGCCAGCAGCTTAGCACCGCAGGGATTTATAGGCACTGAAGCTTTCTTT.

This clonotype was counted at least ten times. V usage is TRBV6-5 and J usage is TRBJ2-1; the match to TRBD2 covers 15 bases. CDR1 is MNHEY, CDR2 SVGAGI, per germline. This CDR3 comprises 16 residues. J was trimmed by 6 bases and V by 2 bases; bases with no gene match: 2. The CDR3 sequence: CASSYRGLAGGNEQFF. CDR3 coding DNA: TGTGCCAGCAGTTACAGGGGACTAGCGGGAGGCAATGAGCAGTTCTTC.

The chain links TRBV7-2 to TRBJ2-1; 8 positions agree with TRBD1. This CDR3 contains 15 residues. The J segment lost 5 bases and the V segment lost 5 bases, leaving 8 bases of the junction unmatched. CDR1 is SGHTA and CDR2 is FQGNSA in the germline V gene. The DNA for the CDR3 is TGTGCCAGCAGCCTCGACAGGGGACGGAACAATGAGCAGTTCTTC. Translation: CASSLDRGRNNEQFF.

The chain carries TRBV6-4 and TRBJ2-1; D remains unclear. This CDR3 is built from 15 residues. V shed 0 bases and J shed 2 bases, with 8 bases lying between them. CDR1 is MRHNA, CDR2 SNTAGT, per germline. CDR3 bases: TGTGCCAGCAGTGACTCAGGGTCTGCCTACAATGAGCAGTTCTTC. Translated: CASSDSGSAYNEQFF.

In its sample, this clonotype was seen many times. The CDR3 region is CASSLAAASGVETEAFF. In DNA, the CDR3 is TGTGCCAGCAGCTTAGCCGCCGCATCAGGGGTGGAAACTGAAGCTTTCTTT. V usage is TRBV7-2 and J usage is TRBJ1-1; D possibly corresponds to TRBD1 (6 bases). Germline V lookup: CDR1 SGHTA, CDR2 FQGNSA. V lost 0 bases and J 5 bases, leaving 19 bases between the germline ends. The CDR3 spans 17 residues.

The rearrangement uses TRBV14 and TRBJ2-1; D ambiguous. Germline CDR1 is SGHDN and CDR2 is FVKESK. The CDR3 contains 13 residues. Between the trimmed V and J ends, which lost 4 bases and 10 bases, there was a span of 14 bases. CDR3 region: CASSLTRRAEQFF. The CDR3, as DNA: TGTGCCAGCAGCCTAACCCGTCGGGCCGAGCAGTTCTTC.

This clonotype was observed a handful of times. The chain carries TRBV7-8 and TRBJ1-5, with 9 bases aligning to TRBD1. CDR3 size: 16 residues. J was trimmed by 3 bases and V by 4 bases; bases with no gene match: 7. Germline lookup yields CDR1 SGHVS and CDR2 FQNEAQ. The CDR3 loop is CASSSARDRVNQPQHF. The CDR3 DNA is TGTGCCAGCAGCTCAGCCCGGGACAGGGTCAATCAGCCCCAGCATTTT.

This clonotype showed up just a few times. The chain carries TRBV7-2 and TRBJ2-7, with 12 bases aligning to TRBD2. CDR3 length: 13 amino acids. The V gene's germline CDR1 is SGHTA and CDR2 FQGNSA. V lost 8 bases to trimming and J lost 5 bases; unmatched junction nucleotides: 4. The CDR3 nucleotides are TGTGCCAGCCAGACTAGCGGGAGAGACGAGCAGTACTTC. Protein product: CASQTSGRDEQYF.

In DNA form, the CDR3 reads TGTGCCAGCAGCCAAGGGACTAGCGGGGGAGGTGAGACCCAGTACTTC. It is translated as CASSQGTSGGGETQYF. The rearrangement links TRBV7-4 to TRBJ2-5; 14 nucleotides align to TRBD2. V was clipped by 5 bases and J by 5 bases; unmatched bases: 7. CDR1 is SGHVT, CDR2 SQSDAQ, per germline. This CDR3 has 16 amino acids.

This chain connects TRBV5-1 to TRBJ2-3, with D possibly being TRBD2 (6 bases). This CDR3 contains 14 residues. V lost 2 bases and J 8 bases, leaving 15 bases between the germline ends. CDR1 is SGHRS, CDR2 YFSETQ, per germline. The CDR3 protein is CASSFAGPEGTQYF. The DNA for the CDR3 is TGCGCCAGCAGCTTCGCCGGACCGGAGGGTACGCAGTATTTT.

The chain is built from TRBV6-8 and TRBJ2-3; D call uncertain. In germline, CDR1 is MNHGY, CDR2 SAAAGT. Trimming pared 0 bases from V and 4 bases from J, leaving 8 bases between. The CDR3 extends over 14 amino acids. CDR3 nucleotide sequence: TGTGCCAGCAGTTACTCTACTTGGTCAGATACGCAGTATTTT. Amino acid sequence: CASSYSTWSDTQYF.

This clonotype was recorded many times. The J gene is TRBJ1-1, the V gene TRBV18; no firm D call. The CDR3 extends over 13 amino acids. Trimming removed 2 bases from V and 1 base from J, with 5 bases in between. The germline CDR1 and CDR2 sequences are KGHSH and LQKENI. CDR3 amino acids: CASSPKGNTEAFF. The CDR3 DNA reads TGTGCCAGCTCACCAAAGGGGAACACTGAAGCTTTCTTT.

In this sample, this clonotype turned up a few times. The chain couples TRBV4-3 to TRBJ2-5; a weak D match, TRBD2 (6 bases). CDR1 LGHNA and CDR2 YSLEER come from the germline V gene. Trimming removed 0 bases at V and 9 bases at J, with 11 bases between. The CDR3 covers 13 residues. CDR3 region: CASSQDSPGAQYF. DNA for the CDR3: TGCGCCAGCAGCCAAGATTCGCCGGGGGCCCAGTACTTC.

This clonotype was counted many times. The chain combines TRBV7-9 with TRBJ2-6; TRBD2 matches at 7 bases. CDR1 and CDR2 (germline): SEHNR, FQNEAQ (reference sequence). This CDR3 contains 17 residues. The J segment lost 4 bases and the V segment lost 1 base, leaving 7 bases of the junction unmatched. CDR3 amino acids: CASSLDGGGSGANVLTF. The CDR3 DNA sequence: TGTGCCAGCAGCTTAGATGGCGGGGGTTCCGGGGCCAACGTCCTGACTTTC. Full variable domain (outside the CDR3, taken from reference TRBV7-9 and TRBJ2-6): DTGVSQNPRHKITKRGQNVTFRCDPISEHNRLYWYRQTLGQGPEFLTYFQNEAQLEKSRLLSDRFSAERPKGSFSTLEIQRTEQGDSAMYLCASSLDGGGSGANVLTFGAGSRLTVL.

In this sample, this clonotype turned up many times. The chain recombines TRBV12-3 or TRBV12-4 with TRBJ2-1; 13 positions match TRBD2. The CDR3 contains 18 residues. V lost 6 bases, J lost 2 bases, and 10 bases stayed unmatched. CDR3 sequence (DNA): TGTGCCAGCAGACCCGGACTAGCGGGAGCCCTTCCCTACAATGAGCAGTTCTTC. Protein: CASRPGLAGALPYNEQFF.

This clonotype was recorded at least ten times. The chain has TRBV5-1 and TRBJ1-2, with 8 bases identical to TRBD1. After removal of 4 bases from V and 3 bases from J, the junction contained 11 bases not matched to a gene. This CDR3 region has 16 residues. Germline assignment: CDR1 SGHRS and CDR2 YFSETQ. In DNA, the CDR3 is TGCGCCAGCAGCCCCCGGACAGGGCAGGAGTACTATGGCTACACCTTC. Its protein is CASSPRTGQEYYGYTF.